The clone carrying this TCR beta chain was found once. Its specificity is unknown. An end of the junction differs from the germline gene, which may be a read error. Treg sorting used a CD4+CD25+CD127-/low gate. Findings of the study overall: Greatest tumor Treg TCR overlap was with tumor naive CD4+ cells. Larger-cohort validation covered only one TCR beta V-J rearrangement.

The CDR3 loop spans 14 amino acids. Germline V gene sequence: CDR1 MNHEY, CDR2 SVGAGI. Semi-nested PCR with Nested Universal Primer A followed constant-region reverse priming of full-length variable regions. TCRdb processed the 5' RACE reads anew with MiXCR; each CDR3 protein has one entry. The table lists 4,500 to 6,000 distinct CDR3 sequences, approximately 72% of them singletons. The receptor's source is a female donor with breast cancer. Sequenced sample: Tregs sorted from blood. This chain joins TRBV6-5 and TRBJ1-1; TRBD1 might be the D (6 bases). For the CDR3, the DNA is TGTGCCAGCAGTTACGGGCTAGGGGACACCGAAGCTTTCTTT. It encodes CASSYGLGDTEAFF.